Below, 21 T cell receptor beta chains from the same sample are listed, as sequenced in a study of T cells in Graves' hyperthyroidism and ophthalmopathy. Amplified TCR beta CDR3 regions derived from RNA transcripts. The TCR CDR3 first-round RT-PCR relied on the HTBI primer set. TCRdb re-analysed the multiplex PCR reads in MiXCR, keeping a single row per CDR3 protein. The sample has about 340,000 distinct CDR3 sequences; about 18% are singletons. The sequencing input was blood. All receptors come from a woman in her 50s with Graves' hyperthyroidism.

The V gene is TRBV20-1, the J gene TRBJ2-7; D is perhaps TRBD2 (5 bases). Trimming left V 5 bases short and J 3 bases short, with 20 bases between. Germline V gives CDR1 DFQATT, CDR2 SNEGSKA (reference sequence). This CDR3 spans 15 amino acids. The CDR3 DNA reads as TGCAGTGCTCCTCTCTTAGGACTCGGTTACTACGAGCAGTACTTC. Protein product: CSAPLLGLGYYEQYF.

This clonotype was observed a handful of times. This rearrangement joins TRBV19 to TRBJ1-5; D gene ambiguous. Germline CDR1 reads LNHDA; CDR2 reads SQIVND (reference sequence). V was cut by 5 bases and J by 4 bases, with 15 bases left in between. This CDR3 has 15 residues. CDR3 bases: TGTGCCAGTAGTGCCCGGGGTCTACAAAATCAGCCCCAGCATTTT. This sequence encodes CASSARGLQNQPQHF.

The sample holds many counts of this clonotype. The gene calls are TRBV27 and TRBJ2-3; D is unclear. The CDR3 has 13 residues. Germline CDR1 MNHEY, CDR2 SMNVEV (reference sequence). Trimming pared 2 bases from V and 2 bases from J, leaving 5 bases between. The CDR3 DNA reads TGTGCCAGCAGTTTAGCTAACACAGATACGCAGTATTTT. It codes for CASSLANTDTQYF.

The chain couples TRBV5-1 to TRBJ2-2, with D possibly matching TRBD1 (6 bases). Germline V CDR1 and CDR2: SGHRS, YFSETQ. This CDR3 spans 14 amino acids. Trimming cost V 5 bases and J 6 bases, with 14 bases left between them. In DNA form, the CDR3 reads TGCGCCAGCAGACGGGACACCGACGCCGGGGAGCTGTTTTTT. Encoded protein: CASRRDTDAGELFF.

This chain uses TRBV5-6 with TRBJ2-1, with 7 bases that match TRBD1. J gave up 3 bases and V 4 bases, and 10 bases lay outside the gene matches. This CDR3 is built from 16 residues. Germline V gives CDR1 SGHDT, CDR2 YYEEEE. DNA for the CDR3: TGTGCCAGCAGCCTCACTGACAGGGTCTTCTACAATGAGCAGTTCTTC. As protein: CASSLTDRVFYNEQFF.

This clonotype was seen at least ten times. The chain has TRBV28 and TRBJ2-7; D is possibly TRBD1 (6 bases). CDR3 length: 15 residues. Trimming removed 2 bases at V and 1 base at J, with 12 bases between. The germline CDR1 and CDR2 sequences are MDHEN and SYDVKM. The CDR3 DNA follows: TGTGCCAGCAGTTTAAGGTCAGGGGATTCCTACGAGCAGTACTTC. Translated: CASSLRSGDSYEQYF.

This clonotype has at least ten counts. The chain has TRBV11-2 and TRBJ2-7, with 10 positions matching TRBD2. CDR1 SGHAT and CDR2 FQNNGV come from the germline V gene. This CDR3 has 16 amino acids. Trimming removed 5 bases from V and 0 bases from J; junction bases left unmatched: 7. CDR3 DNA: TGTGCCAGCAGCCCCGGGGCTAGCGGGAGCTCCTACGAGCAGTACTTC. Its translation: CASSPGASGSSYEQYF.

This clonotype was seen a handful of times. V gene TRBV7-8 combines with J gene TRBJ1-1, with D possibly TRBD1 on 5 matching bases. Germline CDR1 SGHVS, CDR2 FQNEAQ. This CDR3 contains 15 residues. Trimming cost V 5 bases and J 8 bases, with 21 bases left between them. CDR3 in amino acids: CASSPQGLLAREAFF. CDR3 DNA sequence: TGTGCCAGCAGCCCCCAGGGCCTCCTTGCGAGGGAAGCTTTCTTT.

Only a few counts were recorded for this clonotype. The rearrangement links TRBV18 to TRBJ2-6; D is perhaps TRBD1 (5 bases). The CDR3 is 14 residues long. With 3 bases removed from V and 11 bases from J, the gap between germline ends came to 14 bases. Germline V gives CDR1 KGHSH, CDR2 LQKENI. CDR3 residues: CASSPPAQGDVLTF. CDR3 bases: TGTGCCAGCTCACCCCCGGCGCAGGGTGACGTCCTGACTTTC.

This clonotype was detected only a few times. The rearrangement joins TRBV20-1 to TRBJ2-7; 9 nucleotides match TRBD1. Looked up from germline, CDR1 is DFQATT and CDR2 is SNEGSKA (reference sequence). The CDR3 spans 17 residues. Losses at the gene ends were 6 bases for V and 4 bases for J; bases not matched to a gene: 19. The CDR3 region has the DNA TGCAGTGCACCAGGAAAGTGGCCCGGGACAGGGACATACGAGCAGTACTTC. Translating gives CSAPGKWPGTGTYEQYF.

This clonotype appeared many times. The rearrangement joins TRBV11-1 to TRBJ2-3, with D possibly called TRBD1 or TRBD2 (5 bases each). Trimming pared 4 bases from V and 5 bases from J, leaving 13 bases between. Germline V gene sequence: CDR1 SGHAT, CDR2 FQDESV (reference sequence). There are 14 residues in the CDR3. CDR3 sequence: CASSYGTSGDTQYF. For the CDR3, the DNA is TGTGCCAGCAGCTATGGGACGTCGGGAGATACGCAGTATTTT.

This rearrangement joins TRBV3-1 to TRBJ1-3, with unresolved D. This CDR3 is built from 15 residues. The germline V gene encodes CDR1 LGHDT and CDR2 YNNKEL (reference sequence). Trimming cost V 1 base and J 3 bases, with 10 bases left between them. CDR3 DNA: TGTGCCAGCAGCCAAGCCCTAGGGTTTGGAAACACCATATATTTT. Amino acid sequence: CASSQALGFGNTIYF.

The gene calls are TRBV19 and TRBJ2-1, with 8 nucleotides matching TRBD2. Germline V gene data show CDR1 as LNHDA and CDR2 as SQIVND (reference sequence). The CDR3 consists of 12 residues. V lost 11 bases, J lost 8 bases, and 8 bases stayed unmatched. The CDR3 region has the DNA TGTGCCGATAGCGGGATGCGCGATGAGCAGTTCTTC. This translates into CADSGMRDEQFF.

Written as DNA, the CDR3 is TGCGCCAGCAGCTCGCGGGTGGAATTCACAGATACGCAGTATTTT. Protein: CASSSRVEFTDTQYF. The chain links TRBV5-1 to TRBJ2-3; perhaps TRBD2 as D (5 bases). V was shortened by 3 bases and J by 2 bases, with 13 bases between the two germline ends. In germline, CDR1 is SGHRS, CDR2 YFSETQ. The CDR3 covers 15 residues.

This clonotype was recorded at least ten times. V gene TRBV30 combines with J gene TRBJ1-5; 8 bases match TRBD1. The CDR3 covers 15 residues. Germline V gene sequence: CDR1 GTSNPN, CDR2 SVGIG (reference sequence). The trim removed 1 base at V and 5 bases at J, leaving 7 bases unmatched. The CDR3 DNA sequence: TGTGCCTGGAGTGGAGGACAGGGCGGGTATCAGCCCCAGCATTTT. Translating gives CAWSGGQGGYQPQHF.

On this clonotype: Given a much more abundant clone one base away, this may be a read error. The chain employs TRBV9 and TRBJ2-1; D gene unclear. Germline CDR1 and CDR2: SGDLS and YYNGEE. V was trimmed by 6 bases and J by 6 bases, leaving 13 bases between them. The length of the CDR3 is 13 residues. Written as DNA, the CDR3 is TGTGCCAGCACCCCTCACACGCCCAATGAGCAGTTCTTC. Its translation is CASTPHTPNEQFF.

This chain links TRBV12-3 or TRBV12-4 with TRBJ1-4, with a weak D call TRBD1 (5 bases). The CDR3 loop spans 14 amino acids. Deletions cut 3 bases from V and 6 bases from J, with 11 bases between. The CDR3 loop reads CASSFSQGDEKLFF. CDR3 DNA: TGTGCCAGCAGTTTCTCGCAGGGTGATGAAAAACTGTTTTTT.

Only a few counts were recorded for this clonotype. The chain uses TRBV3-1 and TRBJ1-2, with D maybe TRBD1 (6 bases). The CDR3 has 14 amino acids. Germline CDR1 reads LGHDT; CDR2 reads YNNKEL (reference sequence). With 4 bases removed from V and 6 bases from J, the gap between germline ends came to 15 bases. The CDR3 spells CASSPQGGLDGYTF. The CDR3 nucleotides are TGTGCCAGCAGCCCCCAAGGGGGGCTGGATGGCTACACCTTC.

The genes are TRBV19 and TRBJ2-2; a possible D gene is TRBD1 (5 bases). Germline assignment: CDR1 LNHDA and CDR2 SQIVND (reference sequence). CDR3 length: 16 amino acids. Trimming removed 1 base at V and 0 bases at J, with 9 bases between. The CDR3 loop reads CASSIGAGTNTGELFF. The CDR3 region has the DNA TGTGCCAGTAGTATAGGGGCAGGGACGAACACCGGGGAGCTGTTTTTT.

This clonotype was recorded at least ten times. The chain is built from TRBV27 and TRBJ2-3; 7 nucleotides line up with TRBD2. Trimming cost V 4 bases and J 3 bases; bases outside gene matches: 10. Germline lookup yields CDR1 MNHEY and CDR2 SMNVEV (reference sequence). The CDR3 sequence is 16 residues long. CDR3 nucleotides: TGTGCCAGCAGTTGGGCCTGGTGGGGGGGTACAGATACGCAGTATTTT. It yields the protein CASSWAWWGGTDTQYF.

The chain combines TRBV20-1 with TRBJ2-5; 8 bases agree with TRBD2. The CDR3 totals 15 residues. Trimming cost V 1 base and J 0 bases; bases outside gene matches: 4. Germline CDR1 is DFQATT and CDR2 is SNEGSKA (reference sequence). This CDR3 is CSARVQRGNQETQYF. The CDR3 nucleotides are TGCAGTGCTAGAGTGCAGCGGGGGAACCAAGAGACCCAGTACTTC.